This T cell receptor (beta chain) is from a study of T cells in tuberculosis. V was trimmed by 1 base and J by 8 bases, leaving 19 bases between them. CDR1 and CDR2 from the germline V gene are SGHNT and YYREEE (reference sequence). The CDR3 is 16 residues long. TCRdb's copy holds only in-frame clones and misses some; the assay was immunoSEQ multiplex PCR. The data contain 22,000 or so clones, around 82% of them seen just once; the ten biggest clones take up around 14%. As to time point: new active TB diagnosis, blood taken before or within 7 days of starting treatment. Tuberculosis was confirmed by positive sputum smear and/or M. tuberculosis culture. On average roughly 90,000 T cells per donor were immunosequenced.

The chain couples TRBV5-4 to TRBJ2-1; the D gene is possibly TRBD2 (5 bases). The sequencing here drew on PBMCs, taken at tuberculosis diagnosis. The source of this sequence is an adult with tuberculosis. The CDR3, as DNA: TGTGCCAGCAGCTTGTTAACGGAGGCCCTAAGGGATGAGCAGTTCTTC. Protein: CASSLLTEALRDEQFF.